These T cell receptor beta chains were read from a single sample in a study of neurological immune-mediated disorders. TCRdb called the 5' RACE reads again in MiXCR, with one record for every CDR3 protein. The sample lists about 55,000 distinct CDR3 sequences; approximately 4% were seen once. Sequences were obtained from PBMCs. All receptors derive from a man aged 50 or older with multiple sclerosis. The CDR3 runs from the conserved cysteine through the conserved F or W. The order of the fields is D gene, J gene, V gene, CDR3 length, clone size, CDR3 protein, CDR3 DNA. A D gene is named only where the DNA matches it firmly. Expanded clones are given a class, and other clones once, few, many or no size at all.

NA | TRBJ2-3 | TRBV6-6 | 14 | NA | CASSYSGTSGSQYF | TGTGCCAGCAGTTACAGCGGAACCTCCGGCTCGCAGTATTTT
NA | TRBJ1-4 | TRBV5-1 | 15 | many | CASSLDGGSDEKLFF | TGCGCCAGCAGCTTGGATGGGGGGTCGGATGAAAAACTGTTTTTT
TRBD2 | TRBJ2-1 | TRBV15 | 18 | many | CATSRGPSGLAVNNEQFF | TGTGCCACCAGCAGGGGTCCGAGCGGACTAGCGGTGAACAATGAGCAGTTCTTC
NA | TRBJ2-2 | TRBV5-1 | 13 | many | CASSLAYTGELFF | TGCGCCAGCAGCTTGGCTTACACCGGGGAGCTGTTTTTT
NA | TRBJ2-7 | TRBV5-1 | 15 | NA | CASSLGSGTSYEQYF | TGCGCCAGCAGCTTGGGTAGTGGGACCTCCTACGAGCAGTACTTC
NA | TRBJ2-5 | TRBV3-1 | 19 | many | CASSQDENQRRVLSETQYF | TGTGCCAGCAGCCAAGATGAAAACCAACGCAGGGTTTTGTCAGAGACCCAGTACTTC
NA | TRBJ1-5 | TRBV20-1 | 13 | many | CSARVGGAQPQHF | TGCAGTGCTAGAGTGGGGGGTGCTCAGCCCCAGCATTTT
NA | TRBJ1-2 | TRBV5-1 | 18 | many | CASSSATGRSMGNYGYTF | TGCGCCAGCAGCTCCGCGACAGGAAGGTCGATGGGTAACTATGGCTACACCTTC
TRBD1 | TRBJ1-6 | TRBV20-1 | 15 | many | CSAMTGFTYNSPLHF | TGCAGTGCCATGACAGGGTTCACCTATAATTCACCCCTCCACTTT
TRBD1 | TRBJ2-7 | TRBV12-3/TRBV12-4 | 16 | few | CASSLGDRGLFHEQYF | TGTGCCAGCAGTTTAGGCGACAGGGGGTTGTTTCACGAGCAGTACTTC
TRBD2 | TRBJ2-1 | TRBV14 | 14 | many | CASGKRDQYNEQFF | TGTGCCAGCGGTAAGCGGGACCAGTACAATGAGCAGTTCTTC
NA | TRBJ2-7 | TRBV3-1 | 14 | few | CASSQDVGLSEQYF | TGTGCCAGCAGCCAAGATGTCGGCCTATCAGAGCAGTACTTC
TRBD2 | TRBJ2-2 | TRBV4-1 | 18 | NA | CASSPHLTSGVGTGELFF | TGCGCCAGCAGCCCACACCTAACTAGCGGGGTAGGCACCGGGGAGCTGTTTTTT
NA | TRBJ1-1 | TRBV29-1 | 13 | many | CSVTAPMNTEAFF | TGCAGCGTGACGGCACCCATGAACACTGAAGCTTTCTTT
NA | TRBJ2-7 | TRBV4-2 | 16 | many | CASSHSDSLNRYEQYF | TGTGCCAGCAGCCATTCGGACAGTCTCAATCGGTACGAGCAGTACTTC
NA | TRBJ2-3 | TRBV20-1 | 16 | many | CSASSPGGGGGDTQYF | TGCAGTGCTAGCTCTCCGGGGGGCGGGGGAGGAGATACGCAGTATTTT
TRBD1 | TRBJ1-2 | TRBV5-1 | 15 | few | CASSLEGRGTYGYTF | TGCGCCAGCAGCTTGGAGGGCAGGGGGACCTATGGCTACACCTTC
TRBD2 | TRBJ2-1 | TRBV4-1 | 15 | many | CASSQDRTSVNEQFF | TGCGCCAGCAGCCAAGATCGCACTAGCGTAAATGAGCAGTTCTTC
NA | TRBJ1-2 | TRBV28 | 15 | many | CASSPPGPGRYGYTF | TGTGCCAGCAGTCCCCCGGGACCCGGACGCTATGGCTACACCTTC
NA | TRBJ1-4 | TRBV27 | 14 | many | CASKQGRSGEKLFF | TGTGCCAGCAAACAGGGACGGTCGGGCGAAAAACTGTTTTTT
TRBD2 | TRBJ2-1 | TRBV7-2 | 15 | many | CASSLTSDHYNEQFF | TGTGCCAGCAGTCTGACTAGCGACCATTACAATGAGCAGTTCTTC
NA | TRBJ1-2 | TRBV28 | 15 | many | CASSTLLGGRGGYTF | TGTGCCAGCAGTACGCTACTCGGTGGCAGAGGTGGCTACACCTTC
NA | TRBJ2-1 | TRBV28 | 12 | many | CASSLSLYEQFF | TGTGCCAGCAGTTTATCTCTTTACGAGCAGTTCTTC
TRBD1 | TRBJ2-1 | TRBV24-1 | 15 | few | CATSDFRTGENEQFF | TGTGCCACCAGTGATTTTCGAACAGGGGAAAATGAGCAGTTCTTC
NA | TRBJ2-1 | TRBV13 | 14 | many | CASSWSGVSNEQFF | TGTGCCAGCAGTTGGTCAGGGGTTAGTAATGAGCAGTTCTTC
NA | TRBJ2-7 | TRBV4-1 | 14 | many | CASSQSQISYEQYF | TGCGCCAGCAGCCAGTCTCAGATCTCCTACGAGCAGTACTTC
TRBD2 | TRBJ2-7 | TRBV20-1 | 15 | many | CSATRPDGRVYEQYF | TGCAGTGCTACCCGGCCGGACGGGAGGGTATACGAGCAGTACTTC
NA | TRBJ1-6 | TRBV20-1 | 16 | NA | CSASVSASSYNSPLNF | TGCAGTGCTAGCGTCAGCGCGAGCTCCTATAATTCACCCCTCAACTTT
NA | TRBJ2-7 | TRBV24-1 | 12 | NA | CATAGPGDEQYF | TGTGCCACCGCCGGACCTGGGGACGAGCAGTACTTC
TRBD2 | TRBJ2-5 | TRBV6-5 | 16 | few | CASSYATGGRRETQYF | TGTGCCAGCAGTTACGCTACGGGGGGGAGGAGGGAGACCCAGTACTTC
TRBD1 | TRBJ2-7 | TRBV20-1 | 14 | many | CSASHPGGLSEQYF | TGCAGTGCTAGTCATCCAGGGGGTTTAAGCGAGCAGTACTTC
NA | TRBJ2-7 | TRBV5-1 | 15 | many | CASSPGYRDGYEQYF | TGCGCCAGCAGCCCCGGGTACAGGGACGGCTACGAGCAGTACTTC
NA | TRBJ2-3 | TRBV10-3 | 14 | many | CATDPGPRADTQYF | TGTGCCACCGACCCGGGCCCACGGGCAGATACGCAGTATTTT
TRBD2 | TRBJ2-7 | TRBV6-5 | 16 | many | CASSYSSGLAGAEQYF | TGTGCCAGCAGTTACTCATCGGGACTAGCGGGAGCCGAGCAGTACTTC
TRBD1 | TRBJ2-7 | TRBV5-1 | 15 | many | CASSLGGQGTYEQYF | TGCGCCAGCAGCTTGGGAGGACAGGGGACCTACGAGCAGTACTTC
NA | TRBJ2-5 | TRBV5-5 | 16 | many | CASSSAHWGDQETQYF | TGTGCCAGCAGCTCGGCTCATTGGGGAGACCAAGAGACCCAGTACTTC
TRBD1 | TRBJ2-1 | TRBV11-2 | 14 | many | CASSLPQGADEQFF | TGTGCCAGCAGCTTACCACAGGGGGCCGATGAGCAGTTCTTC
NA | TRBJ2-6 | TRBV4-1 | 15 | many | CASSQEETGANVLTF | TGCGCCAGCAGCCAAGAGGAGACTGGGGCCAACGTCCTGACTTTC
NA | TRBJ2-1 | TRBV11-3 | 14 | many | CASSPLFGGNEQFF | TGTGCCAGCAGCCCGCTTTTTGGGGGTAACGAGCAGTTCTTC
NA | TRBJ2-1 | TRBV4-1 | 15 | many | CASSQGPLTYNEQFF | TGCGCCAGCAGCCAAGGGCCTCTTACCTACAATGAGCAGTTCTTC
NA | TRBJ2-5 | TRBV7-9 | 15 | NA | CASSLTGGAGETQYF | TGTGCCAGCAGCTTGACAGGTGGCGCCGGGGAGACCCAGTACTTC
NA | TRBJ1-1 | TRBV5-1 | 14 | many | CASSPAGMNTEAFF | TGCGCCAGCAGCCCGGCCGGGATGAACACTGAAGCTTTCTTT